This T cell receptor (beta chain) was found in a study of a mutant IDH1 vaccine in newly diagnosed glioma. Assay used: immunoSEQ multiplex PCR; TCRdb lists only in-frame clones, some missing. The sample lists 55,000 to 70,000 clones, 60% to 85% seen once, with about 7.5% in the top ten. Indicated time point: baseline, week 1 (first vaccination visit). Treatment defined: pre-vaccination baseline after standard-of-care therapy. The germline V and J ends were trimmed by 0 bases and 3 bases, with 8 bases remaining between them. CDR1 and CDR2 (germline): SGHRS, YFSETQ. The CDR3 is made up of 14 amino acids.

The source was PBMCs, collected from a glioma patient treated with radiotherapy, temozolomide or both. The TCR was taken from a man aged 45-65 years with glioma. The V gene is TRBV5-1, the J gene TRBJ2-3; the D call may be TRBD1 or TRBD2 (5 bases each). In DNA form, the CDR3 reads TGCGCCAGCAGCTTGGGGGGGAATACAGATACGCAGTATTTT. Protein: CASSLGGNTDTQYF.